A single sample is the source of the 28 T cell receptor beta chains below, sequenced in a study of blood T cells in healthy people across ages. Primed by a sample-barcoded 5' primer and a J-beta primer mix, a second PCR proceeded for roughly 7 to 11 cycles. TCRdb fed the 5' RACE reads into MiXCR, producing one record per CDR3 protein. The sample carries over 750,000 distinct CDR3 sequences, more than 20% recorded once. These sequences were also reported in another study, on T cells of mothers and their children.

Material: blood. The receptors derive from a boy aged 5-17 years in good health.

The V call is TRBV20-1, the J call TRBJ2-5; D might be TRBD2 (6 bases). The germline V and J ends were trimmed by 3 bases and 4 bases, with 18 bases remaining between them. CDR3 length: 15 amino acids. The germline V gene has CDR1 DFQATT and CDR2 SNEGSKA (reference sequence). The CDR3 loop is CSASPGEAEIETQYF. The CDR3 region has the DNA TGCAGTGCTAGTCCGGGGGAGGCAGAAATAGAGACCCAGTACTTC.

This chain links TRBV7-9 with TRBJ1-2; TRBD1 is a possible D gene (5 bases). Germline loops: CDR1 SEHNR, CDR2 FQNEAQ (reference sequence). This CDR3 is built from 16 residues. V was cut by 2 bases and J by 0 bases, with 13 bases left in between. CDR3 DNA sequence: TGTGCCAGCAGCTTATCCCCAACAGGATCTAACTATGGCTACACCTTC. Translation: CASSLSPTGSNYGYTF.

The chain is built from TRBV3-1 and TRBJ1-6, with D possibly being TRBD1 (5 bases). V lost 4 bases, J lost 10 bases, and 8 bases lay in between. Per the germline V gene, CDR1 is LGHDT and CDR2 is YNNKEL (reference sequence). CDR3 size: 12 residues. In DNA, the CDR3 is TGTGCCAGCAGCCGACAGAGCTCACCCCTCCACTTT. Translated: CASSRQSSPLHF.

This chain links TRBV7-2 with TRBJ2-5; D gene uncertain. The DNA end lines up better with TRBJ2-7; the J call may be wrong. CDR1 and CDR2 from the germline V gene are SGHTA and FQGNSA. The length of the CDR3 is 16 residues. CDR3 in DNA: TGTGCCAGCAGCTTAGGAATTGCGGACGCCTTATACGAGCAGTACTTC. The encoded protein is CASSLGIADALYEQYF.

The chain recombines TRBV12-3 or TRBV12-4 with TRBJ2-7, with D possibly being TRBD2 (6 bases). The CDR3 is 14 amino acids. Trimming took 6 bases from V and 3 from J, leaving 15 bases between them. Here the CDR3 reads CASRKGAGNYEQYF. The DNA for the CDR3 is TGTGCCAGCAGGAAAGGTGCGGGGAACTACGAGCAGTACTTC.

The chain couples TRBV7-9 to TRBJ1-4; unclear D gene. The CDR3 loop spans 15 amino acids. V gave up 8 bases and J gave up 4 bases, with 17 bases separating them. Germline CDR1 reads SEHNR; CDR2 reads FQNEAQ (reference sequence). The DNA of the CDR3 is TGTGCCAGCGCGGAAGAGACCGTCGGTAATGAAAAACTGTTTTTT. Translated: CASAEETVGNEKLFF.

This chain uses TRBV29-1 with TRBJ2-5; D is perhaps TRBD1 (6 bases). With the DNA end fitting TRBJ2-7 better, the J assignment may be wrong. Germline CDR1 SQVTM, CDR2 ANQGSEA. This CDR3 comprises 12 residues. In nucleotides, the CDR3 is TGCAGCGCCGAATCAGGGGACTACGAGCAGTACTTC. Protein product: CSAESGDYEQYF.

This clonotype was counted between two and nine times. The chain is built from TRBV29-1 and TRBJ2-5; the match to TRBD2 covers 7 bases. The J call is uncertain, as TRBJ2-7 better fits the DNA end. This CDR3 is built from 15 residues. CDR1 is SQVTM and CDR2 is ANQGSEA in the germline V gene. The CDR3 loop is CSVEVWLAASYEQYF. CDR3 in DNA: TGCAGCGTTGAAGTCTGGCTAGCGGCTTCCTACGAGCAGTACTTC.

In its sample, this clonotype was seen a few times. The chain couples TRBV12-3 or TRBV12-4 to TRBJ1-5, with D uncertain. V was clipped by 7 bases and J by 0 bases, with 7 bases between them. The CDR3 is 13 amino acids. The CDR3 here is CASTRLSNQPQHF. In DNA form, the CDR3 reads TGTGCCAGCACCCGGCTTAGCAATCAGCCCCAGCATTTT.

V gene TRBV29-1 combines with J gene TRBJ2-7; 7 bases map to TRBD1. Losses at the gene ends were 7 bases for V and 0 bases for J; bases not matched to a gene: 18. Per germline, CDR1 SQVTM and CDR2 ANQGSEA. CDR3 length: 17 amino acids. The CDR3 bases are TGCAGCGGAGAGGCTTACAGGGGAAATCCATCCTCCTACGAGCAGTACTTC. This sequence encodes CSGEAYRGNPSSYEQYF.

This clonotype was found a few times. J is TRBJ2-1 and V is TRBV11-1; D unclear. The J call may be wrong; the DNA end is better matched by TRBJ2-5. CDR3 length equals 14 residues. Germline V gives CDR1 SGHAT, CDR2 FQDESV (reference sequence). CDR3: CASSLRPGPETQYF. CDR3 bases: TGTGCCAGCAGCTTAAGGCCAGGTCCAGAGACCCAGTACTTC.

The chain couples TRBV20-1 to TRBJ1-5, with TRBD1 matching 10 bases. The CDR3 has 15 residues. The germline gives CDR1 DFQATT, CDR2 SNEGSKA (reference sequence). Trimming at V came to 3 bases and at J to 8 bases, leaving 10 bases not matched to a gene. The CDR3 spells CSASSGQGVAEPQHF. CDR3 sequence (DNA): TGCAGTGCTAGTTCCGGACAGGGGGTCGCCGAGCCCCAGCATTTT.

A single count supports this clonotype. V gene TRBV12-3 or TRBV12-4 combines with J gene TRBJ1-4; D remains ambiguous. V lost 5 bases and J 0 bases, leaving 4 bases between the germline ends. The length of the CDR3 is 13 residues. The CDR3, as DNA: TGTGCCAGCAGTACCACAACTAATGAAAAACTGTTTTTT. Protein product: CASSTTTNEKLFF.

V gene TRBV29-1 combines with J gene TRBJ2-6; D call uncertain. CDR1 and CDR2 from the germline V gene are SQVTM and ANQGSEA. The CDR3 runs to 16 residues. The V and J ends lost 4 bases and 0 bases respectively, with 13 bases between them. CDR3 region: CSVGVGQSSGANVLTF. Here the CDR3 DNA reads TGCAGCGTTGGGGTTGGGCAGAGCTCTGGGGCCAACGTCCTGACTTTC.

The V gene is TRBV29-1, the J gene TRBJ2-1; TRBD2 is a possible D gene (6 bases). The CDR3 covers 13 residues. Trimming pared 8 bases from V and 4 bases from J, leaving 15 bases between. Per the germline V gene, CDR1 is SQVTM and CDR2 is ANQGSEA. CDR3 in amino acids: CSFSGLMYNEQFF. The CDR3 DNA is TGCAGCTTCTCGGGACTGATGTACAATGAGCAGTTCTTC.

V usage is TRBV7-8 and J usage is TRBJ2-1, with 12 bases that match TRBD2. The length of the CDR3 is 19 residues. Trimming at V came to 6 bases and at J to 0 bases, leaving 12 bases not matched to a gene. CDR1 is SGHVS and CDR2 is FQNEAQ in the germline V gene. As DNA, the CDR3 is TGTGCCAGCAGGCCGACTAGCGGGAGCATCGGGAGCTCCTACAATGAGCAGTTCTTC. The encoded protein is CASRPTSGSIGSSYNEQFF.

With respect to this clonotype: Mismatch with germline at one junction end may stem from a read error. The V gene is TRBV12-3 or TRBV12-4, the J gene TRBJ2-3; 7 bases map to TRBD1. The CDR3 loop spans 14 amino acids. The CDR3 region is CASSPPEGADAQYF. DNA of the CDR3: TGTGCCAGCAGTCCCCCTGAGGGGGCAGATGCGCAGTATTTT.

This clonotype appeared a single time. The chain combines TRBV13 with TRBJ2-3; 7 bases are a match to TRBD2. Per the germline V gene, CDR1 is PRHDT and CDR2 is FYEKMQ (reference sequence). V lost 5 bases to trimming and J lost 4 bases; unmatched junction nucleotides: 6. The CDR3 is made up of 14 amino acids. CDR3 protein: CASSGRERPDTQYF. The CDR3 DNA follows: TGTGCCAGCAGCGGGCGGGAGCGTCCAGATACGCAGTATTTT.

The genes are TRBV7-2 and TRBJ2-3; TRBD2 matches at 11 bases. The CDR3 extends over 19 amino acids. Germline-derived CDR1 and CDR2 are SGHTA and FQGNSA. V shed 7 bases, J shed 4 bases, and the junction held 19 bases outside the gene matches. CDR3 coding DNA: TGTGCCAGCACCCAGGAGGAGGTAGCGGGAGGGCATGGCGCAGATACGCAGTATTTT. This sequence encodes CASTQEEVAGGHGADTQYF.

The chain recombines TRBV4-1 with TRBJ2-7, with TRBD1 identical over 9 bases. Germline-derived CDR1 and CDR2 are MGHRA and YSYEKL. J lost 0 bases, V lost 5 bases, and 8 bases had no gene match. The length of the CDR3 is 16 residues. The CDR3 DNA reads TGCGCCAGCAGCGCATCGGGACAGGGCCTCTCCTACGAGCAGTACTTC. Translation gives CASSASGQGLSYEQYF.

The V call is TRBV6-1, the J call TRBJ2-5; unclear D gene. Germline V gene data show CDR1 as MNHNS and CDR2 as SASEGT. V was cut by 3 bases and J by 4 bases, with 15 bases left in between. The CDR3 spans 15 residues. In DNA, the CDR3 is TGTGCCAGCAGTGATCCAGTCGGGTCGAGAGAGACCCAGTACTTC. Translated: CASSDPVGSRETQYF.

This clonotype was counted a few times. This rearrangement joins TRBV4-1 to TRBJ2-3; D remains unclear. This CDR3 contains 16 residues. V was trimmed by 2 bases and J by 4 bases, leaving 16 bases between them. Looked up from germline, CDR1 is MGHRA and CDR2 is YSYEKL. The CDR3 DNA sequence: TGCGCCAGCAGCCAAAAAACTGGGTCCATGGCAGATACGCAGTATTTT. It is translated as CASSQKTGSMADTQYF.

The rearrangement joins TRBV3-1 to TRBJ1-1, with no clear D. The CDR3 spans 12 residues. Trimming took off 4 bases at V and 4 bases at J, with 7 bases between the two ends. Germline loops: CDR1 LGHDT, CDR2 YNNKEL (reference sequence). The CDR3 DNA follows: TGTGCCAGCAGCCGCTCCGTCACTGAAGCTTTCTTT. This sequence encodes CASSRSVTEAFF.

The rearrangement uses TRBV5-1 and TRBJ2-2; D is undetermined. The length of the CDR3 is 18 residues. V lost 0 bases to trimming and J lost 4 bases, with 19 bases between them. Germline CDR1 is SGHRS and CDR2 is YFSETQ. The CDR3, as DNA: TGCGCCAGCAGCTTGGCGCAGTTGAAGACACTCCCCACCGGGGAGCTGTTTTTT. This gives the protein CASSLAQLKTLPTGELFF. Variable domain in full (rest from reference TRBV5-1 and TRBJ2-2): KAGVTQTPRYLIKTRGQQVTLSCSPISGHRSVSWYQQTPGQGLQFLFEYFSETQRNKGNFPGRFSGRQFSNSRSEMNVSTLELGDSALYLCASSLAQLKTLPTGELFFGEGSRLTVL.

This clonotype was counted a few times. CDR3 in DNA: TGTGCCACCAACTCGGGTCCCCAAGGGGGCTACACCTTC. It yields the protein CATNSGPQGGYTF. This chain uses TRBV15 with TRBJ1-2, with D hard to call. The CDR3 has 13 amino acids. V was cut by 7 bases and J by 8 bases, with 17 bases left in between. Germline-derived CDR1 and CDR2 are LNHNV and YYDKDF (reference sequence). Looking up the rest from reference TRBV15 and TRBJ1-2 gives the full variable domain: DAMVIQNPRYQVTQFGKPVTLSCSQTLNHNVMYWYQQKSSQAPKLLFHYYDKDFNNEADTPDNFQSRRPNTSFCFLDIRSPGLGDTAMYLCATNSGPQGGYTFGSGTRLTVV.

The chain combines TRBV2 with TRBJ2-3; TRBD2 agrees at 13 bases. With 8 bases clipped from V and 0 bases from J, the junction kept 5 bases outside the gene matches. This CDR3 contains 16 residues. The germline V gene encodes CDR1 SNHLY and CDR2 FYNNEI. CDR3 residues: CASGGLAGTSTDTQYF. In nucleotides, the CDR3 is TGTGCCAGCGGGGGACTAGCGGGGACTAGCACAGATACGCAGTATTTT.

This clonotype was picked up a small number of times. The chain joins TRBV20-1 to TRBJ1-4; tentative D call: TRBD1 (5 bases). Germline values: CDR1 DFQATT, CDR2 SNEGSKA (reference sequence). CDR3 length equals 14 residues. Between the trimmed V and J ends, which lost 0 bases and 6 bases, there was a span of 11 bases. The CDR3 is CSARDPAGYEKLFF. The CDR3 DNA reads as TGCAGTGCTAGAGATCCCGCAGGGTATGAAAAACTGTTTTTT.

V usage is TRBV4-1 and J usage is TRBJ1-4; 10 bases are shared with TRBD1. The CDR3 consists of 17 residues. Unmatched junction bases numbered 5, after V lost 1 base and J lost 3 bases. CDR1 and CDR2 (germline): MGHRA, YSYEKL. The CDR3 DNA follows: TGCGCCAGCAGCCAAGGGGACAGGGGACTACCTAATGAAAAACTGTTTTTT. Amino acid sequence: CASSQGDRGLPNEKLFF.